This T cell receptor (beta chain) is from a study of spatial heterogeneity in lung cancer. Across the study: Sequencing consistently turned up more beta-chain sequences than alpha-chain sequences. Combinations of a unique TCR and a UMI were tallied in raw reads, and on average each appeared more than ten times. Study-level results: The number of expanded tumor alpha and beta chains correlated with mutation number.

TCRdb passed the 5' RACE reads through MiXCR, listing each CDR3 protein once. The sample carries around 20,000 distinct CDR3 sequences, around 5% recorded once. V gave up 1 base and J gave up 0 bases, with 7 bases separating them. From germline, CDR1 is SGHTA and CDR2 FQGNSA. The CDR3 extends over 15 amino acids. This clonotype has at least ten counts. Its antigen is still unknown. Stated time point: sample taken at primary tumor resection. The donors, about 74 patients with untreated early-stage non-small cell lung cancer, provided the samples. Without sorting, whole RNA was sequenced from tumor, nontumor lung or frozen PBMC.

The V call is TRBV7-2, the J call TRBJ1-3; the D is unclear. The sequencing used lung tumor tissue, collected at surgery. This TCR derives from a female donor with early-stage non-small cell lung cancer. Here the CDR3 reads CASSLVANSGNTIYF. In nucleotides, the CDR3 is TGTGCCAGCAGCTTAGTTGCAAACTCTGGAAACACCATATATTTT.